These 17 T cell receptor beta chains were sequenced from one sample in a study of regulatory T cells in long-lasting Graves disease. Time point noted: newly diagnosed GD, antithyroid drugs for less than 3 months. Preparation of the TCR library used RNA extracted from PBMCs. The authors built TCR beta libraries using iRepertoire HTBI primers and Arm-PCR of CDR3 regions. TCRdb passed the multiplex PCR reads through MiXCR, listing each CDR3 protein once. Among 350,000 to 450,000 distinct CDR3 sequences, around 15% were seen once, and the ten largest hold 25% to 30%. These data were also filed under a second study, of T cells in Graves' hyperthyroidism and ophthalmopathy.

The input for sequencing was peripheral blood mononuclear cells (PBMCs), taken at new diagnosis, from a patient treated with antithyroid drugs. These receptors originate from a man aged 35-49 years with Graves disease.

This clonotype was observed many times. The gene calls are TRBV6-5 and TRBJ1-2, with 7 positions matching TRBD1. CDR3 length: 16 amino acids. CDR1 is MNHEY and CDR2 is SVGAGI in the germline V gene. Trimming removed 4 bases from V and 0 bases from J; junction bases left unmatched: 8. The chain's CDR3 is CASSSPYRGSNYGYTF. The DNA for the CDR3 is TGTGCCAGCAGTTCACCATACAGGGGCTCTAACTATGGCTACACCTTC.

This clonotype occurred many times. V is TRBV28 and J is TRBJ2-7; 8 bases line up with TRBD1. The germline V gene encodes CDR1 MDHEN and CDR2 SYDVKM. The CDR3 is 16 residues long. V dropped 5 bases and J dropped 4; count of bases not matched to a gene: 13. CDR3 DNA sequence: TGTGCCAGCAGTCTCGAGCCCTGGACAGGGCTTTACGAGCAGTACTTC. It specifies CASSLEPWTGLYEQYF.

The V gene is TRBV28, the J gene TRBJ1-3, with a weak D call TRBD1 (6 bases). CDR3 length: 18 amino acids. V was trimmed by 6 bases and J by 1 base, leaving 22 bases between them. Looked up from germline, CDR1 is MDHEN and CDR2 is SYDVKM. Written as DNA, the CDR3 is TGTGCCAGCAGGACACAGGGTTTCGGTGGGCGTTCTGGAAACACCATATATTTT. Protein sequence: CASRTQGFGGRSGNTIYF.

This clonotype has more than one count but fewer than ten. V usage is TRBV6-1 and J usage is TRBJ2-3; 10 bases agree with TRBD1. Germline V gene lookup returns CDR1 MNHNS and CDR2 SASEGT. This CDR3 spans 14 amino acids. Trimming took 8 bases from V and 0 from J; bases not matched to a gene: 2. The CDR3 DNA reads TGTGCCAGCGACAGGGGGCGTAGCACAGATACGCAGTATTTT. The encoded protein is CASDRGRSTDTQYF.

This clonotype was recorded at least ten times. The gene calls are TRBV7-9 and TRBJ1-3, with unresolved D. CDR1 and CDR2 from the germline V gene are SEHNR and FQNEAQ (reference sequence). This CDR3 contains 15 residues. Trimming left V 6 bases short and J 0 bases short, with 12 bases between. The DNA of the CDR3 is TGTGCCAGCAGTATACTTGTGAGCTCTGGAAACACCATATATTTT. Protein: CASSILVSSGNTIYF. The whole variable domain, remainder taken from reference TRBV7-9 and TRBJ1-3, is DTGVSQNPRHKITKRGQNVTFRCDPISEHNRLYWYRQTLGQGPEFLTYFQNEAQLEKSRLLSDRFSAERPKGSFSTLEIQRTEQGDSAMYLCASSILVSSGNTIYFGEGSWLTVV.

Many counts were recorded for this clonotype. The gene calls are TRBV2 and TRBJ1-5; the match to TRBD1 covers 11 bases. CDR3 length equals 15 residues. From germline, CDR1 is SNHLY and CDR2 FYNNEI. V gave up 6 bases and J gave up 3 bases; unmatched junction bases: 4. The CDR3: CASRGQGAPNQPQHF. The CDR3 DNA reads TGTGCCAGCAGAGGACAGGGGGCCCCCAATCAGCCCCAGCATTTT.

This clonotype occurred a few times. The gene calls are TRBV20-1 and TRBJ2-2; a weak D match, TRBD1 (5 bases). The V and J ends lost 2 bases and 0 bases respectively, with 7 bases between them. The CDR3 runs 14 residues. Per germline, CDR1 DFQATT and CDR2 SNEGSKA (reference sequence). CDR3 sequence: CSARKGTNTGELFF. Written as DNA, the CDR3 is TGCAGTGCTAGAAAGGGGACGAACACCGGGGAGCTGTTTTTT.

Notes on this clonotype: A far larger clone is just one base off, so this is likely a read error. The rearrangement joins TRBV7-2 to TRBJ2-3; weak D call: TRBD1 (6 bases). With the DNA end fitting TRBJ2-1 better, the J assignment may be wrong. CDR1 and CDR2 (germline): SGHTA, FQGNSA. The CDR3 loop spans 13 amino acids. In DNA form, the CDR3 reads TGTGCCAGCAGCTGGGGGCATCAGGGTGAGCAGTTCTTC. Amino acid sequence: CASSWGHQGEQFF.

Note on this clonotype: Compared with germline, one end of the junction differs, possibly owing to a read error. The chain employs TRBV5-4 and TRBJ2-2, with TRBD2 as a possible D gene (6 bases). Germline CDR1 SGHNT, CDR2 YYREEE (reference sequence). The CDR3 loop spans 14 amino acids. CDR3 sequence: CASSSGGATGGLFF. The DNA of the CDR3 is TGTGCCAGCAGTTCCGGTGGTGCCACCGGGGGGCTGTTTTTT.

This clonotype was seen repeatedly, ten times or more. The chain joins TRBV5-6 to TRBJ2-1, with TRBD1 identical over 11 bases. The CDR3 length is 16 residues. CDR1 is SGHDT, CDR2 YYEEEE, per germline. Trimming at V came to 1 base and at J to 6 bases, leaving 6 bases not matched to a gene. CDR3 nucleotide sequence: TGTGCCAGCAGCTTGTATGGGACAGGGGGAGGCAATGAGCAGTTCTTC. Translation: CASSLYGTGGGNEQFF.

The sample holds many counts of this clonotype. This rearrangement joins TRBV7-2 to TRBJ2-7, with D uncertain. Germline assignment: CDR1 SGHTA and CDR2 FQGNSA. CDR3 length: 15 amino acids. V was cut by 1 base and J by 3 bases, with 13 bases left in between. CDR3 region: CASSLVGKSLYEQYF. In nucleotides, the CDR3 is TGTGCCAGCAGCTTAGTGGGGAAGTCACTCTACGAGCAGTACTTC.

This clonotype has a count of ten or more. The V call is TRBV4-3, the J call TRBJ2-3, with TRBD2 matching over 9 bases. Unmatched junction bases numbered 4, after V lost 0 bases and J lost 6 bases. The CDR3 covers 15 residues. Germline V CDR1 and CDR2: LGHNA, YSLEER. CDR3: CASSQERSGGDTQYF. The CDR3 DNA is TGCGCCAGCAGCCAAGAAAGAAGCGGGGGGGATACGCAGTATTTT.

This clonotype was seen a handful of times. The chain recombines TRBV6-2 or TRBV6-3 with TRBJ1-4, with 9 bases that match TRBD1. This CDR3 contains 16 residues. Germline CDR1 and CDR2: MNHEY and SVGEGT. After removal of 2 bases from V and 8 bases from J, the junction contained 9 bases not matched to a gene. This chain's CDR3 is CASSYLGQGGSEKLFF. The CDR3 nucleotides read TGTGCCAGCAGTTACCTGGGACAGGGCGGTAGCGAAAAACTGTTTTTT.

This clonotype was seen at least ten times. This chain joins TRBV6-2 or TRBV6-3 and TRBJ1-6; no firm D call. With 5 bases removed from V and 6 bases from J, the gap between germline ends came to 8 bases. Germline assignment: CDR1 MNHEY and CDR2 SVGEGT. The CDR3 spans 13 residues. The CDR3 region has the DNA TGTGCCAGCAGTGACGGGTTTAATTCACCCCTCCACTTT. This translates into CASSDGFNSPLHF.

This clonotype showed up many times. The rearrangement uses TRBV29-1 and TRBJ2-3; TRBD1 matches at 9 bases. Per germline, CDR1 SQVTM and CDR2 ANQGSEA. This CDR3 comprises 14 residues. J gave up 3 bases and V 6 bases, and 7 bases lay outside the gene matches. The CDR3 loop reads CSVEQGAPTDTQYF. The DNA of the CDR3 is TGCAGCGTAGAACAGGGGGCGCCGACAGATACGCAGTATTTT.

At least ten counts were recorded for this clonotype. This rearrangement joins TRBV2 to TRBJ1-5; 8 bases match TRBD1. This CDR3 has 14 residues. With 8 bases clipped from V and 2 bases from J, the junction kept 5 bases outside the gene matches. The V gene's germline CDR1 is SNHLY and CDR2 FYNNEI. The CDR3 protein is CASQPGGGNQPQHF. In nucleotides, the CDR3 is TGTGCCAGCCAGCCAGGGGGCGGCAATCAGCCCCAGCATTTT.

Many counts were recorded for this clonotype. One end of the junction is discordant with germline, which a read error may explain. The chain employs TRBV7-9 and TRBJ2-5, with D perhaps TRBD1 (5 bases). Per germline, CDR1 SEHNR and CDR2 FQNEAQ (reference sequence). CDR3 length equals 14 residues. In DNA form, the CDR3 reads TGCGCCAGCAGCTTGGCTAGGGGCCAAGAGACCCAGTACTTC. Protein: CASSLARGQETQYF. The full variable domain, rest sourced from reference TRBV7-9 and TRBJ2-5, is DTGVSQNPRHKITKRGQNVTFRCDPISEHNRLYWYRQTLGQGPEFLTYFQNEAQLEKSRLLSDRFSAERPKGSFSTLEIQRTEQGDSAMYLCASSLARGQETQYFGPGTRLLVL.